This T cell receptor (beta chain) was retrieved from a study of blood T cell repertoires in COVID-19. Study-wide background: Samples came from the United States, Italy and Spain, spanning acute and convalescent COVID-19.

The CDR3 covers 15 residues. Between the trimmed V and J ends, which lost 1 base and 8 bases, there was a span of 12 bases. CDR1 and CDR2 from the germline V gene are LGHNA and YNFKEQ. Sequencing used immunoSEQ multiplex PCR; TCRdb keeps in-frame clones, though not all of them. The sample gives tens of thousands of clones, about nine tenths of which show up once; about 14% is in the top ten. The TCR originated in a human donor in a cohort sampled during active COVID-19. The donor label of this sample is uncertain. The sequenced sample was peripheral blood. V usage is TRBV4-2 and J usage is TRBJ1-6; D not certain. CDR3 sequence: CASSQVLTLDSPLHF. The CDR3 nucleotides read TGTGCCAGCAGCCAAGTACTCACCCTAGATTCACCCCTCCACTTT.